This T cell receptor (beta chain) was sequenced in a study of T cells in Graves' hyperthyroidism and ophthalmopathy. Whole-study context: Peripheral blood specimens were obtained at initial diagnosis, prior to any treatment.

Regions amplified from RNA transcripts were the TCR beta CDR3 regions. HTBI primers were the set used in a first-round RT-PCR of the TCR CDR3. TCRdb redid the calling of the multiplex PCR reads with MiXCR, one entry per CDR3 protein. The sample records about 380,000 distinct CDR3 sequences, roughly 18% being singletons. Between the trimmed V and J ends, which lost 6 bases and 8 bases, there was a span of 14 bases. The CDR3 length is 14 residues. The germline gives CDR1 MGHDK, CDR2 SYGVNS. Orbital computed tomography and thyroid ultrasound, together with serum TRAb and thyroxine and clinical symptoms, were used for diagnoses. From 9 to 10 ml of fresh peripheral blood, PBMCs were isolated. A word on this clonotype: As yet, its antigen is unknown.

Study-wide points: The model anticipated ophthalmopathy a median about 7 months pre-onset.

This chain links TRBV25-1 with TRBJ1-6, with TRBD1 as a possible D gene (6 bases). The TCR sequence derives from a man aged 18 to 35 with Graves' ophthalmopathy. Specimen: blood. CDR3 DNA: TGTGCCAGCAGGGAAACAGGGTTGGATTCACCCCTCCACTTT. Translating gives CASRETGLDSPLHF.